The source of this T cell receptor beta chain is a study of T cell changes during pregnancy in multiple sclerosis. This clone appeared a single time. Sequencing used immunoSEQ multiplex PCR; TCRdb keeps in-frame clones, though not all of them. The repertoire has tens of thousands of clones, about 91% of them found once; the top ten carry about 12%. From germline, CDR1 is SGHKS and CDR2 YYEKEE (reference sequence). This CDR3 comprises 15 residues. The germline V and J ends were trimmed by 4 bases and 0 bases, with 11 bases remaining between them. The receptor's source is a female donor with multiple sclerosis, enrolled in a pregnancy study. The source was CD8+ T cells from peripheral blood mononuclear cells, collected after pregnancy. The gene calls are TRBV5-5 and TRBJ1-3; TRBD1 might be the D (6 bases). CDR3 coding DNA: TGTGCCAGCAGCAGCCGGGACATCTCTGGAAACACCATATATTTT. Amino acids: CASSSRDISGNTIYF. Combining the CDR3 with reference TRBV5-5 and TRBJ1-3 gives the whole variable domain DAGVTQSPTHLIKTRGQQVTLRCSPISGHKSVSWYQQVLGQGPQFIFQYYEKEERGRGNFPDRFSARQFPNYSSELNVNALLLGDSALYLCASSSRDISGNTIYFGEGSWLTVV.